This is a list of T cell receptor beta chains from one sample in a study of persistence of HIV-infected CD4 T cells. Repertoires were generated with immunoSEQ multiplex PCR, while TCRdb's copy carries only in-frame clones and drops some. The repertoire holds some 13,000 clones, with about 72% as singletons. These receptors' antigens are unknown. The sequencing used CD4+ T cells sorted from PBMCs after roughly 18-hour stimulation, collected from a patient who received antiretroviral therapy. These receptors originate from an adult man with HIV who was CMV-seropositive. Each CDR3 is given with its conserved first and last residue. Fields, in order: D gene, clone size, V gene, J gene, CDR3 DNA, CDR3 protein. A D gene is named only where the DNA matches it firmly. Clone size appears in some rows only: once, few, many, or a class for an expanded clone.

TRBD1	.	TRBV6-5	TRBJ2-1	TGTGCCAGCAGTTACTCGAAGGGGGCACCCTACAATGAGCAGTTCTTC	CASSYSKGAPYNEQFF
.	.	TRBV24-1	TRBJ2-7	TGTGCCACCAGTGATACGGACAGCTACGAGCAGTACTTC	CATSDTDSYEQYF
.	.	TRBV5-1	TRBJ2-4	TGCGCCAGCAGCTTGGATCTAATAGCCAAAAACATTCAGTACTTC	CASSLDLIAKNIQYF
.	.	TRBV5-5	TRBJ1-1	TGTGCCAGCAGCTTAAAGACAGGAAGCACTGAAGCTTTCTTT	CASSLKTGSTEAFF
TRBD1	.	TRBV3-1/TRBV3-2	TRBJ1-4	TGTGCCAGCAGCCAAGCGGGAGGGGGCGGAGAAAAACTGTTTTTT	CASSQAGGGGEKLFF
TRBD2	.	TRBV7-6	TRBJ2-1	TGTGCCAGCAGCCAAGGTTCGGGACTAGCGGGGATTAAGAATGAGCAGTTCTTC	CASSQGSGLAGIKNEQFF
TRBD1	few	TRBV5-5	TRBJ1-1	TGTGCCAGCAGCTCACAGGGGGCGCAGACTGAAGCTTTCTTT	CASSSQGAQTEAFF
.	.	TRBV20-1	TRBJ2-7	TGCAGTGCTCACCGCAACTACGAGCAGTACTTC	CSAHRNYEQYF
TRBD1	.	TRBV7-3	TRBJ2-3	TGTGCCAGCAGCCCGGGACAGGTCACAGATACGCAGTATTTT	CASSPGQVTDTQYF
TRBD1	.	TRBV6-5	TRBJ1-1	TGTGCCAGCAGTTTGACAGGGGGCGTTGGCACTGAAGCTTTCTTT	CASSLTGGVGTEAFF
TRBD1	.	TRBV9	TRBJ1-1	TGTGCCAGCAGCGGAAACAGGGGTTGGGGCACTGAAGCTTTCTTT	CASSGNRGWGTEAFF
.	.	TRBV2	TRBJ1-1	TGTGCCAGCCCCCCTCGGGGGGCCATGAACACTGAAGCTTTCTTT	CASPPRGAMNTEAFF
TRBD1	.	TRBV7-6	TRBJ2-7	TGTGCCAGCAGCTCCCGGGACAGGGGAAACGAGCAGTACTTC	CASSSRDRGNEQYF
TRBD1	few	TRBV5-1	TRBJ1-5	TGCGCCAGCAGCTTGGAGGGACAGGGCTCCGGTCAGCCCCAGCATTTT	CASSLEGQGSGQPQHF
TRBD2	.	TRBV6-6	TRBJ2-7	TGTGCCAGCAGTTGGACTAGCGGGGGGGCCTTCTACGAGCAGTACTTC	CASSWTSGGAFYEQYF
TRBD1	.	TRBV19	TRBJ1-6	TGTGCCAGTAGTACTCAATCGGTCCTAGGGGACAGGCCCTATAATTCACCCCTCCACTTT	CASSTQSVLGDRPYNSPLHF
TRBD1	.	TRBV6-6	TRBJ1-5	TGTGCCAGCAGTCCTCGCCGAGGACAGGGGGATCTTTTTAGCAATCAGCCCCAGCATTTT	CASSPRRGQGDLFSNQPQHF
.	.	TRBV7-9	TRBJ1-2	TGTGCCAGCAGCTTAGCAGGGACGTACTATGGCTACACCTTC	CASSLAGTYYGYTF
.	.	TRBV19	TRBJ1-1	TGTGCCAGTAGTATAACTCACATGAACACTGAAGCTTTCTTT	CASSITHMNTEAFF
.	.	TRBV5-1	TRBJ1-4	TGCGCCAGCAGCTTGGTCGGGACTAATGAAAAACTGTTTTTT	CASSLVGTNEKLFF
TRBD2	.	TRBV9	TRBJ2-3	TGTGCCAGCAGCTTGCGGGGGGGCCTTCACACAGATACGCAGTATTTT	CASSLRGGLHTDTQYF
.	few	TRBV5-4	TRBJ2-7	TGTGCCAGCAGCTTGAAAGGGGTCTACGAGCAGTACTTC	CASSLKGVYEQYF
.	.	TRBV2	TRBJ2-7	TGTGCCAGCAGTCCGAGGGGGGCAGGGTCCTACGAGCAGTACTTC	CASSPRGAGSYEQYF
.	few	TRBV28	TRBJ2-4	TGTGCCAGCAGTTTCTTGGACAGTCTAGCCAAAAACATTCAGTACTTC	CASSFLDSLAKNIQYF
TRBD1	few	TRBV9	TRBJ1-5	TGTGCCAGCAGCGTAGGGGTCGCGGGACAGGGCAATCAGCCCCAGCATTTT	CASSVGVAGQGNQPQHF
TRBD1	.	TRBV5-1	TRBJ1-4	TGCGCCAGCAGCTTGGACGGGACAGGGGTCAACGAAAAACTGTTTTTT	CASSLDGTGVNEKLFF
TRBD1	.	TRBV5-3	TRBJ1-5	TGTGCCAGAAGCCCTTGGACAGGGAAGGAGGATTATAGCAATCAGCCCCAGCATTTT	CARSPWTGKEDYSNQPQHF
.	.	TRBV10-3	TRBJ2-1	TGTGCCATCAATCGTGGCGGGGTGACCTACAATGAGCAGTTCTTC	CAINRGGVTYNEQFF
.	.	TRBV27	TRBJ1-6	TGTGCCAGCACCTTTCGGCAGGGGAATTCACCCCTCCACTTT	CASTFRQGNSPLHF
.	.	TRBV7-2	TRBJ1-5	TGTGCCAGCAGCTTAGGCGGGATAGAGAATCAGCCCCAGCATTTT	CASSLGGIENQPQHF
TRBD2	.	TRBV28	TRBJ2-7	TGTGCCAGCAGCCCGGGACTAGCGGGGGACTCCTACGAGCAGTACTTC	CASSPGLAGDSYEQYF
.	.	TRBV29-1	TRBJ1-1	TGCAGCGTTGAAGCCTTCTACACCGGGGGTGAAGCTTTCTTT	CSVEAFYTGGEAFF
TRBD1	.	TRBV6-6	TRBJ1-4	TGTGCCAGCAGCTGGACAGGGGGGAGTGAAAAACTGTTTTTT	CASSWTGGSEKLFF